This T cell receptor (beta chain) appears in the sequencing data of a study of beta chain features in type 1 diabetes. General observations from the study: A pattern of fewer insertions and more deletions at VDJ junctions was seen in type 1 diabetes patients. PCR might favor shorter templates, but any such skew would affect patients and controls equally.

Sequencing targeted expressed TCRB transcripts, as all isolated RNA had been reverse transcribed. There were about 3.5 million reads on average in the naive, central memory and regulatory T cell samples. Produced via immunoSEQ multiplex PCR; TCRdb's table is partial and in-frame only. The profile shows some 330,000 clones, around 10% of them singletons. This CDR3 spans 15 amino acids. CDR1 is GTSNPN, CDR2 SVGIG, per germline (reference sequence). Concerning this clone: The target antigen is unknown.

The rearrangement joins TRBV30 to TRBJ1-4; perhaps TRBD1 as D (5 bases). This receptor was identified in a woman in her 30s in good health. Specimen: naive CD4+ T cells from blood. The CDR3, as DNA: TGTGCTGGAGGGACCAAAGACACCGGGAGAGAAAAACTGTTTTTT. Protein product: CAGGTKDTGREKLFF.